These 26 T cell receptor beta chains share one sample of origin, sequenced in a study of radiation and T cells in renal cell carcinoma. Treatment: 15 Gy SBRT to primary tumor, nephrectomy 4 weeks later. Sequencing was performed with immunoSEQ multiplex PCR; in TCRdb, only in-frame clones are kept and a portion is missing. The data contain around 20,000 clones, about half of them singletons. The source was tumor tissue, collected from a patient whose treatment included radiotherapy and nephrectomy. The source of these receptors is a woman between 45 and 65 years old with renal cell carcinoma.

V usage is TRBV5-6 and J usage is TRBJ2-3, with D hard to call. The germline V gene encodes CDR1 SGHDT and CDR2 YYEEEE. This CDR3 region has 17 residues. V lost 2 bases to trimming and J lost 3 bases, with 19 bases between them. The CDR3 here is CASSFYAITRRTDTQYF. The CDR3, as DNA: TGTGCCAGCAGCTTTTACGCGATCACCAGGAGAACAGATACGCAGTATTTT. Filled out from reference TRBV5-6 and TRBJ2-3, the complete variable domain reads DAGVTQSPTHLIKTRGQQVTLRCSPKSGHDTVSWYQQALGQGPQFIFQYYEEEERQRGNFPDRFSGHQFPNYSSELNVNALLLGDSALYLCASSFYAITRRTDTQYFGPGTRLTVL.

The chain uses TRBV29-1 and TRBJ2-5; no definite D call. This CDR3 spans 12 amino acids. Germline V CDR1 and CDR2: SQVTM, ANQGSEA. Trimming removed 2 bases at V and 5 bases at J, with 9 bases between. CDR3 residues: CSVELGSETQYF. The CDR3 bases are TGCAGCGTTGAATTGGGCAGCGAGACCCAGTACTTC.

As to this clone: A read error may account for a junction end that differs from germline. The chain is built from TRBV10-3 and TRBJ2-5, with 8 nucleotides matching TRBD2. This CDR3 has 15 residues. CDR1 is ENHRY, CDR2 SYGVKD, per germline. Written as DNA, the CDR3 is TGTGCCAGCAGTTATCACAGGGATATGTCGGGAGGGGGTAACTTC. Translated, it gives CASSYHRDMSGGGNF.

This clone was picked up many times. The rearrangement joins TRBV9 to TRBJ1-1; TRBD1 agrees at 8 bases. CDR1 SGDLS and CDR2 YYNGEE come from the germline V gene. The CDR3 is 13 residues long. The junction had 1 base not matched to a gene; V was cut back by 3 bases and J by 3 bases. The CDR3 region is CASSAGQDTEAFF. CDR3 bases: TGTGCCAGCAGCGCGGGACAGGACACTGAAGCTTTCTTT.

The chain carries TRBV4-3 and TRBJ2-7, with a tentative D call TRBD2 (6 bases). This CDR3 has 16 residues. The V end was cut by 0 bases, the J end by 2 bases, with 14 bases between. The V gene's germline CDR1 is LGHNA and CDR2 YSLEER. For the CDR3, the DNA is TGCGCCAGCAGCCAAGATCGGAGGGGAATTACCTACGAGCAGTACTTC. Encoded protein: CASSQDRRGITYEQYF.

V is TRBV7-9 and J is TRBJ2-3; TRBD1 matches 10 bases. V lost 5 bases, J lost 6 bases, and 11 bases stayed unmatched. The germline V gene encodes CDR1 SEHNR and CDR2 FQNEAQ (reference sequence). The CDR3 is made up of 16 amino acids. The CDR3 DNA follows: TGTGCCAGCAGCCCCTCAGGGGACAGGGGCAGTGATACGCAGTATTTT. Amino acid sequence: CASSPSGDRGSDTQYF.

This chain uses TRBV6-5 with TRBJ1-2; perhaps TRBD1 as D (6 bases). V gave up 6 bases and J gave up 6 bases, with 14 bases separating them. Germline CDR1 reads MNHEY; CDR2 reads SVGAGI. The CDR3 consists of 13 residues. CDR3 residues: CASRRQERHGYTF. CDR3 DNA sequence: TGTGCCAGCAGGCGACAGGAGCGGCATGGCTACACCTTC.

The genes are TRBV2 and TRBJ1-1; unclear D gene. Trimming took 3 bases from V and 4 from J, leaving 15 bases between them. The germline V gene encodes CDR1 SNHLY and CDR2 FYNNEI. The CDR3 length is 15 residues. The CDR3 sequence is CASSDTSGIVTEAFF. CDR3 bases: TGTGCCAGCAGTGATACGTCGGGGATCGTCACTGAAGCTTTCTTT. The entire variable domain, with the rest obtained from reference TRBV2 and TRBJ1-1, is as follows: EPEVTQTPSHQVTQMGQEVILRCVPISNHLYFYWYRQILGQKVEFLVSFYNNEISEKSEIFDDQFSVERPDGSNFTLKIRSTKLEDSAMYFCASSDTSGIVTEAFFGQGTRLTVV.

The chain is built from TRBV7-2 and TRBJ2-7; D not resolved. Germline V lookup: CDR1 SGHTA, CDR2 FQGNSA. The ends were cut back, 0 bases at V and 6 bases at J, with 3 bases in the middle. The CDR3 sequence is 11 residues long. CDR3 residues: CASSLAIEQYF. The CDR3 DNA is TGTGCCAGCAGCTTAGCGATCGAGCAGTACTTC.

The chain joins TRBV6-6 to TRBJ2-6; no firm D call. V was shortened by 4 bases and J by 0 bases, with 7 bases between the two germline ends. This CDR3 has 15 residues. Germline assignment: CDR1 MNHNY and CDR2 SVGAGI (reference sequence). Here the CDR3 DNA reads TGTGCCAGCAGTTCCTTAGACTCTGGGGCCAACGTCCTGACTTTC. Residues: CASSSLDSGANVLTF.

The V call is TRBV9, the J call TRBJ2-1; TRBD1 matches 7 bases. V gave up 4 bases and J gave up 2 bases; unmatched junction bases: 6. The CDR3 contains 15 residues. Germline CDR1 SGDLS, CDR2 YYNGEE. CDR3 bases: TGTGCCAGCAGCCCGTCGGGACAGCCCTACAATGAGCAGTTCTTC. It translates to CASSPSGQPYNEQFF.

The chain uses TRBV5-1 and TRBJ2-6; 7 nucleotides line up with TRBD1. Trimming removed 4 bases from V and 2 bases from J; junction bases left unmatched: 9. Germline assignment: CDR1 SGHRS and CDR2 YFSETQ. The CDR3 sequence is 17 residues long. The CDR3 DNA follows: TGCGCCAGCAGCCCAATTCTACAGGGGACTGGGGCCAACGTCCTGACTTTC. Translating gives CASSPILQGTGANVLTF.

The sample holds a few counts of this clone. V gene TRBV2 combines with J gene TRBJ2-6; D remains ambiguous. V was trimmed by 1 base and J by 4 bases, leaving 11 bases between them. In germline, CDR1 is SNHLY, CDR2 FYNNEI. The CDR3 loop spans 16 amino acids. Written as DNA, the CDR3 is TGTGCCAGCAGTGAAGAGTCAACGTGGGGGGCCAACGTCCTGACTTTC. The encoded protein is CASSEESTWGANVLTF.

The rearrangement uses TRBV7-2 and TRBJ2-5, with D maybe TRBD2 (5 bases). The V and J ends lost 1 base and 5 bases respectively, with 14 bases between them. The germline CDR1 and CDR2 sequences are SGHTA and FQGNSA. CDR3 length: 15 amino acids. The CDR3 DNA is TGTGCCAGCAGCTTAGTAGTGGGCGGGCGGGAGACCCAGTACTTC. Protein product: CASSLVVGGRETQYF.

CDR3 sequence: CASSPRTSGSPGTQYF. CDR3 DNA: TGTGCCAGTAGTCCTCGGACTAGCGGGTCGCCCGGGACCCAGTACTTC. This chain links TRBV19 with TRBJ2-5, with 11 bases aligning to TRBD2. This CDR3 spans 16 amino acids. Unmatched junction bases numbered 12, after V lost 5 bases and J lost 7 bases. The V gene's germline CDR1 is LNHDA and CDR2 SQIVND (reference sequence).

This clone has a handful of counts. The chain links TRBV6-6 to TRBJ1-2, with no clear D. Between the trimmed V and J ends, which lost 8 bases and 8 bases, there was a span of 12 bases. The CDR3 covers 11 residues. Germline values: CDR1 MNHNY, CDR2 SVGAGI (reference sequence). The CDR3 DNA follows: TGTGCCAGCGAGAACGGGTGGGGCTACACCTTC. Translated: CASENGWGYTF.

The table lists this clone with a few counts. The rearrangement links TRBV6-6 to TRBJ2-7; D remains ambiguous. Between the trimmed V and J ends, which lost 5 bases and 5 bases, there was a span of 13 bases. The germline gives CDR1 MNHNY, CDR2 SVGAGI (reference sequence). The CDR3 has 13 residues. The CDR3 is CASSRDRAHEQYF. As DNA, the CDR3 is TGTGCCAGCAGTCGAGACCGCGCCCACGAGCAGTACTTC.

This clone showed up just a few times. The chain carries TRBV15 and TRBJ1-5; D uncertain. This CDR3 has 13 amino acids. Trimming cost V 5 bases and J 5 bases, with 10 bases left between them. Germline V gene lookup returns CDR1 LNHNV and CDR2 YYDKDF (reference sequence). Here the CDR3 reads CATSFRWDQPQHF. CDR3 nucleotide sequence: TGTGCCACCAGCTTCAGATGGGATCAGCCCCAGCATTTT.

V is TRBV7-9 and J is TRBJ1-2; 7 bases agree with TRBD1. V dropped 1 base and J dropped 5; count of bases not matched to a gene: 7. Germline CDR1 SEHNR, CDR2 FQNEAQ (reference sequence). The CDR3 spans 15 residues. CDR3 nucleotide sequence: TGTGCCAGCAGCTTAGGAGACAGGGAAGCATATGGCTACACCTTC. It encodes CASSLGDREAYGYTF. Filled out from reference TRBV7-9 and TRBJ1-2, the complete variable domain reads DTGVSQNPRHKITKRGQNVTFRCDPISEHNRLYWYRQTLGQGPEFLTYFQNEAQLEKSRLLSDRFSAERPKGSFSTLEIQRTEQGDSAMYLCASSLGDREAYGYTFGSGTRLTVV.

By sample fraction, this clone is medium-sized (0.01 to 0.1%). The rearrangement joins TRBV4-1 to TRBJ2-3, with D possibly matching TRBD2 (6 bases). Per germline, CDR1 MGHRA and CDR2 YSYEKL. V was clipped by 3 bases and J by 1 base, with 11 bases between them. The CDR3 covers 15 residues. The CDR3 DNA is TGCGCCAGCAGCCACCCGGGACTTCGCACAGATACGCAGTATTTT. This translates into CASSHPGLRTDTQYF.

This chain uses TRBV7-2 with TRBJ1-2; D might be TRBD1 (6 bases). CDR1 and CDR2 (germline): SGHTA, FQGNSA. The length of the CDR3 is 16 residues. V lost 5 bases and J 0 bases, leaving 16 bases between the germline ends. CDR3 in amino acids: CASSPQGGETNYGYTF. The CDR3 coding sequence is TGTGCCAGCAGCCCCCAAGGGGGGGAAACTAACTATGGCTACACCTTC. The whole variable domain, filled in from reference TRBV7-2 and TRBJ1-2, reads GAGVSQSPSNKVTEKGKDVELRCDPISGHTALYWYRQSLGQGLEFLIYFQGNSAPDKSGLPSDRFSAERTGGSVSTLTIQRTQQEDSAVYLCASSPQGGETNYGYTFGSGTRLTVV.

This clone was counted many times. CDR3 sequence reads: CASSLSLGQRETQYF. In DNA form, the CDR3 reads TGTGCCAGCAGTTTATCATTGGGACAGAGGGAGACCCAGTACTTC. The chain employs TRBV27 and TRBJ2-5, with TRBD1 matching 7 bases. Per the germline V gene, CDR1 is MNHEY and CDR2 is SMNVEV (reference sequence). CDR3 size: 15 residues. With 0 bases clipped from V and 5 bases from J, the junction kept 6 bases outside the gene matches.

In its sample, this clone was seen a few times. J is TRBJ1-2 and V is TRBV18; 7 bases map to TRBD1. CDR3 size: 14 residues. V gave up 5 bases and J gave up 2 bases; unmatched junction bases: 5. CDR1 and CDR2 from the germline V gene are KGHSH and LQKENI. CDR3 sequence (DNA): TGTGCCAGCTCATTGGGACAGAAGAACTATGGCTACACCTTC. Protein: CASSLGQKNYGYTF. The variable domain in full, with the rest retrieved from reference TRBV18 and TRBJ1-2, is NAGVMQNPRHLVRRRGQEARLRCSPMKGHSHVYWYRQLPEEGLKFMVYLQKENIIDESGMPKERFSAEFPKEGPSILRIQQVVRGDSAAYFCASSLGQKNYGYTFGSGTRLTVV.

This chain connects TRBV7-8 to TRBJ2-3, with D perhaps matching TRBD2 (5 bases). Germline V gene sequence: CDR1 SGHVS, CDR2 FQNEAQ. The V end was cut by 3 bases, the J end by 3 bases, with 13 bases between. The CDR3 sequence is 15 residues long. Written as DNA, the CDR3 is TGTGCCAGCAGCTTCAACATCAGGAGGACAGATACGCAGTATTTT. Encoded protein: CASSFNIRRTDTQYF. Supplemented by reference TRBV7-8 and TRBJ2-3, the full variable domain reads GAGVSQSPRYKVAKRGQDVALRCDPISGHVSLFWYQQALGQGPEFLTYFQNEAQLDKSGLPSDRFFAERPEGSVSTLKIQRTQQEDSAVYLCASSFNIRRTDTQYFGPGTRLTVL.

The chain is built from TRBV10-3 and TRBJ2-7; 12 positions match TRBD2. The CDR3 runs 14 residues. The germline V gene encodes CDR1 ENHRY and CDR2 SYGVKD. Trimming cost V 6 bases and J 12 bases; bases outside gene matches: 12. The CDR3 spells CAIRSASGGALLYF. CDR3 DNA sequence: TGTGCCATCAGGTCTGCTAGCGGGGGGGCCCTCCTGTACTTC.

This clone was seen many times. This rearrangement joins TRBV30 to TRBJ2-7; possibly TRBD2 for D (5 bases). The CDR3 length is 14 residues. Germline V CDR1 and CDR2: GTSNPN, SVGIG (reference sequence). Trimming shortened V by 3 bases and J by 6 bases, and 18 bases separated the two germline ends. The CDR3 loop reads CAWSGAEGQPEQYF. CDR3 sequence (DNA): TGTGCCTGGAGCGGAGCGGAAGGGCAGCCCGAGCAGTACTTC.